The 11 T cell receptor beta chains given below trace back to one sample, sequenced in a study of memory CD4+ T cells and cytomegalovirus serostatus. Single viable CD3+CD4+CD8-CD45RO+ cells were sorted as the memory CD4+ T cells. Assay used: immunoSEQ multiplex PCR; TCRdb lists only in-frame clones, some missing. The table includes 52,000 or so clones, around 76% detected once. Sequenced input: memory CD4+ T cells from blood. All receptors derive from an adult in good health and CMV-seronegative.

The genes are TRBV2 and TRBJ2-1; TRBD2 matches at 7 bases. The junction had 3 bases not matched to a gene; V was cut back by 2 bases and J by 2 bases. CDR1 and CDR2 from the germline V gene are SNHLY and FYNNEI. This CDR3 comprises 15 residues. The CDR3 nucleotides are TGTGCCAGCAGTGAAAGCCTAGCGGCCTACAATGAGCAGTTCTTC. Translating it yields CASSESLAAYNEQFF. The entire variable domain, with the rest obtained from reference TRBV2 and TRBJ2-1, is as follows: EPEVTQTPSHQVTQMGQEVILRCVPISNHLYFYWYRQILGQKVEFLVSFYNNEISEKSEIFDDQFSVERPDGSNFTLKIRSTKLEDSAMYFCASSESLAAYNEQFFGPGTRLTVL.

CDR3 sequence (DNA): TGTGCCAGTAGTATCCCCGGACTAGTGAGAGAGACCCAGTACTTC. Its protein is CASSIPGLVRETQYF. The V and J genes are TRBV19 and TRBJ2-5; TRBD2 matches at 7 bases. CDR3 length: 15 amino acids. The V and J ends lost 3 bases and 4 bases, in that order; junction bases with no gene match: 8. Germline V gene lookup returns CDR1 LNHDA and CDR2 SQIVND (reference sequence). Using reference TRBV19 and TRBJ2-5 for the parts outside the CDR3, the full variable domain is DGGITQSPKYLFRKEGQNVTLSCEQNLNHDAMYWYRQDPGQGLRLIYYSQIVNDFQKGDIAEGYSVSREKKESFPLTVTSAQKNPTAFYLCASSIPGLVRETQYFGPGTRLLVL.

This chain uses TRBV27 with TRBJ1-4; 7 nucleotides match TRBD1. Losses at the gene ends were 9 bases for V and 3 bases for J; bases not matched to a gene: 13. Germline V gives CDR1 MNHEY, CDR2 SMNVEV (reference sequence). The length of the CDR3 is 16 residues. The CDR3 spells CARTGMDGGPNEKLFF. DNA for the CDR3: TGTGCCAGGACAGGGATGGATGGAGGTCCTAATGAAAAACTGTTTTTT.

The chain recombines TRBV2 with TRBJ1-1, with D unresolved. Trimming shortened V by 6 bases and J by 0 bases, and 8 bases separated the two germline ends. The germline V gene encodes CDR1 SNHLY and CDR2 FYNNEI. The CDR3 covers 13 residues. CDR3 amino acids: CASSGDMNTEAFF. The DNA of the CDR3 is TGTGCCAGCAGCGGAGACATGAACACTGAAGCTTTCTTT. The full variable domain, with the rest looked up from reference TRBV2 and TRBJ1-1, is EPEVTQTPSHQVTQMGQEVILRCVPISNHLYFYWYRQILGQKVEFLVSFYNNEISEKSEIFDDQFSVERPDGSNFTLKIRSTKLEDSAMYFCASSGDMNTEAFFGQGTRLTVV.

This clone was seen a few times. The chain employs TRBV5-6 and TRBJ2-5, with TRBD1 matching 7 bases. Germline V gene sequence: CDR1 SGHDT, CDR2 YYEEEE. This CDR3 is built from 17 residues. Trimming at V came to 0 bases and at J to 4 bases, leaving 12 bases not matched to a gene. CDR3 region: CASSLAGLGGEGETQYF. The CDR3 coding sequence is TGTGCCAGCAGCTTGGCCGGGTTAGGGGGCGAAGGAGAGACCCAGTACTTC.

CDR3 loop: CASSPPSRLAGVDTQYF. CDR3 nucleotide sequence: TGTGCCAGCAGCCCACCCTCTAGACTAGCGGGGGTAGATACCCAGTACTTC. V and J are TRBV7-3 and TRBJ2-5; the match to TRBD2 covers 12 bases. CDR1 is SGHTA and CDR2 is FQGTGA in the germline V gene. There are 17 residues in the CDR3. Germline trimming cut 5 bases from V and 8 bases from J; bases unmatched to any gene: 15.

This clone was counted a single time. The V call is TRBV7-2, the J call TRBJ2-2, with 7 bases matching TRBD1. V was clipped by 7 bases and J by 4 bases; unmatched bases: 9. This CDR3 is built from 15 residues. The germline V gene has CDR1 SGHTA and CDR2 FQGNSA. DNA for the CDR3: TGTGCCAGCACCCCCCGGGGACAGCCCACCGGGGAGCTGTTTTTT. This gives the protein CASTPRGQPTGELFF.

This chain connects TRBV9 to TRBJ2-7, with TRBD1 identical over 7 bases. Germline V CDR1 and CDR2: SGDLS, YYNGEE. J lost 3 bases, V lost 3 bases, and 6 bases had no gene match. The CDR3 is made up of 14 amino acids. CDR3 sequence (DNA): TGTGCCAGCAGCGAGCGGACAGGAGGCTACGAGCAGTACTTC. Protein: CASSERTGGYEQYF.

This chain uses TRBV5-1 with TRBJ1-3, with D possibly TRBD1 on 5 matching bases. Germline CDR1 SGHRS, CDR2 YFSETQ. The V end was cut by 4 bases, the J end by 4 bases, with 9 bases between. The CDR3 runs 13 residues. CDR3 nucleotide sequence: TGCGCCAGCAGCGGGGCGGGCGGAAACACCATATATTTT. Its translation is CASSGAGGNTIYF.

The V gene is TRBV28, the J gene TRBJ2-3, with 10 nucleotides matching TRBD2. V was clipped by 3 bases and J by 7 bases; unmatched bases: 7. In germline, CDR1 is MDHEN, CDR2 SYDVKM. This CDR3 comprises 15 residues. The CDR3 reads CASSFLAGDGNTQYF. The CDR3 DNA reads as TGTGCCAGCAGTTTTCTAGCGGGAGATGGGAATACGCAGTATTTT.

The J gene is TRBJ2-1, the V gene TRBV2; 8 nucleotides match TRBD1. Germline loops: CDR1 SNHLY, CDR2 FYNNEI. V shed 6 bases and J 9 bases; nucleotides not matched to a gene: 7. The CDR3 has 13 amino acids. CDR3 DNA: TGTGCCAGCAGAGTCTCGACAGGGGTTGAGCAGTTCTTC. Its translation is CASRVSTGVEQFF.